This T cell receptor (beta chain) was recorded in a study of T cell repertoires in cytomegalovirus infection. Notes on the study in general: The ex vivo response was dominated by HLA-C-restricted CMV-specific TCR beta clonotypes.

Each CDR3 protein gets one entry after TCRdb re-called the reads with MiXCR. The table includes 740,000 or so distinct CDR3 sequences, less than 40% detected once. In germline, CDR1 is KGHSH, CDR2 LQKENI. This CDR3 region has 14 residues. The V and J ends lost 1 base and 6 bases respectively, with 11 bases between them. On this clonotype itself: Its antigen is unknown.

V usage is TRBV18 and J usage is TRBJ2-3; possibly TRBD1 for D (6 bases). Material: PBMCs. This TCR was sampled from a human donor in good health (CMV status not recorded). Some clones in this sample may be carry-over from other donors' samples. As DNA, the CDR3 is TGTGCCAGCTCACCACTTTCAGGGGACGATACGCAGTATTTT. This codes for CASSPLSGDDTQYF.